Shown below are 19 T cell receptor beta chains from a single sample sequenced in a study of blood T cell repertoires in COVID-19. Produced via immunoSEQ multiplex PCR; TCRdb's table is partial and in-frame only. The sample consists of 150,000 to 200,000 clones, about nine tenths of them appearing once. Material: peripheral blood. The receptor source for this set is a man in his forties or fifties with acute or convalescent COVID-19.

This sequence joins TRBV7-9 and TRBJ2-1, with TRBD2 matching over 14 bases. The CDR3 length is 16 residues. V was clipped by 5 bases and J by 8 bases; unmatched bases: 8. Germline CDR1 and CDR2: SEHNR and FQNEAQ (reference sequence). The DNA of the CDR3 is TGTGCCAGCAGCCCCGTGGGACTAGCGGGAGTTCATGAGCAGTTCTTC. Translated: CASSPVGLAGVHEQFF. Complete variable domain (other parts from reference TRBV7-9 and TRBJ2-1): DTGVSQNPRHKITKRGQNVTFRCDPISEHNRLYWYRQTLGQGPEFLTYFQNEAQLEKSRLLSDRFSAERPKGSFSTLEIQRTEQGDSAMYLCASSPVGLAGVHEQFFGPGTRLTVL.

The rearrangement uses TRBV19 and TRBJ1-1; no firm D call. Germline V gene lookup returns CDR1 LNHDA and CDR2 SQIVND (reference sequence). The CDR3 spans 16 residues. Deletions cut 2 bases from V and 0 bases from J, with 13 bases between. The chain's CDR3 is CASSITPPRVNTEAFF. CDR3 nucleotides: TGTGCCAGTAGTATAACCCCCCCTCGGGTGAACACTGAAGCTTTCTTT. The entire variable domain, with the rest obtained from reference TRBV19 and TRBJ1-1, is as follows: DGGITQSPKYLFRKEGQNVTLSCEQNLNHDAMYWYRQDPGQGLRLIYYSQIVNDFQKGDIAEGYSVSREKKESFPLTVTSAQKNPTAFYLCASSITPPRVNTEAFFGQGTRLTVV.

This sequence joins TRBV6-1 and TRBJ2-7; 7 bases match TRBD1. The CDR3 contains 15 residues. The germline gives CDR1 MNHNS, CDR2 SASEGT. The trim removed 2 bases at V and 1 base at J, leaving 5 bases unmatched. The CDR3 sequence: CASSEPTGPSYEQYF. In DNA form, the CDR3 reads TGTGCCAGCAGTGAACCGACAGGGCCTTCCTACGAGCAGTACTTC.

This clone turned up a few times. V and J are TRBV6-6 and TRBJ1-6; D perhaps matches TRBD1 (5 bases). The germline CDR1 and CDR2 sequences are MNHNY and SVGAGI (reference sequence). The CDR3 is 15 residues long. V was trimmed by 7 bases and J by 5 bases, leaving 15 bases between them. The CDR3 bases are TGTGCCAGCACCCTAGGGGTGACCGATAATTCACCCCTCCACTTT. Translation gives CASTLGVTDNSPLHF.

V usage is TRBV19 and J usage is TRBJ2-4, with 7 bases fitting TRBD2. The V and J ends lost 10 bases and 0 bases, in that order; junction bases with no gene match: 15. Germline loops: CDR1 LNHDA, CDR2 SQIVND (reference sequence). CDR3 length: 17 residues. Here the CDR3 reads CATARSGIDLAKNIQYF. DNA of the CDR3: TGTGCCACGGCGCGGAGCGGGATCGATCTAGCCAAAAACATTCAGTACTTC.

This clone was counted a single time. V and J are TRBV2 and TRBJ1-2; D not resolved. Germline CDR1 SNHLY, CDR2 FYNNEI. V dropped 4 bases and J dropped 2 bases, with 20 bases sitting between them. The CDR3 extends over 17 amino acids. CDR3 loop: CASSVLDTTTANYGYTF. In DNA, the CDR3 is TGTGCCAGCAGTGTTTTAGATACTACTACTGCAAACTATGGCTACACCTTC.

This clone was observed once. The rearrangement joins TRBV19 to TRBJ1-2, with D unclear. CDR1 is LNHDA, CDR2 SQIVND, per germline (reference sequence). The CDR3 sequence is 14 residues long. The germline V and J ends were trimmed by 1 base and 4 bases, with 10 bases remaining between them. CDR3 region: CASSIGGILYGYTF. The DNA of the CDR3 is TGTGCCAGTAGTATAGGCGGGATCCTCTATGGCTACACCTTC.

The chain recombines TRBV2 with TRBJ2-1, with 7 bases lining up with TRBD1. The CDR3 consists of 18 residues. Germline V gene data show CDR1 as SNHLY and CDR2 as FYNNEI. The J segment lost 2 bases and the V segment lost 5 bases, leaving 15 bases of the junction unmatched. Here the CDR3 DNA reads TGTGCCAGCAGTTCGCGCGTAACAGGGGTCAGCCCCTACAATGAGCAGTTCTTC. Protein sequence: CASSSRVTGVSPYNEQFF.

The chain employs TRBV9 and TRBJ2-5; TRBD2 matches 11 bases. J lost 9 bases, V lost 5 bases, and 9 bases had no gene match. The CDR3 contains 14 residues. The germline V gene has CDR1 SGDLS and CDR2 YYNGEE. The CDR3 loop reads CASSRSGGASPQYF. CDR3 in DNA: TGTGCCAGCAGTCGTAGCGGGGGGGCCTCGCCCCAGTACTTC.

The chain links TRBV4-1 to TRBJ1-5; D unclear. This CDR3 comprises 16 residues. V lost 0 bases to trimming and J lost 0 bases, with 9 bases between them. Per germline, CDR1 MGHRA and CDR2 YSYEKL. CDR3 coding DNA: TGCGCCAGCAGCCAAGACGGCGGGTTTAGCAATCAGCCCCAGCATTTT. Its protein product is CASSQDGGFSNQPQHF.

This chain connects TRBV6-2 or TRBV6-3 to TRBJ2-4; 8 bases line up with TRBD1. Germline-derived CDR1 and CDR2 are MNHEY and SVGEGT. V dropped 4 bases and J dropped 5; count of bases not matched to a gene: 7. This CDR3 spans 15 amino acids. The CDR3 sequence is CASSSYGQGQNIQYF. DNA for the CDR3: TGTGCCAGCAGTTCCTACGGACAGGGTCAAAACATTCAGTACTTC.

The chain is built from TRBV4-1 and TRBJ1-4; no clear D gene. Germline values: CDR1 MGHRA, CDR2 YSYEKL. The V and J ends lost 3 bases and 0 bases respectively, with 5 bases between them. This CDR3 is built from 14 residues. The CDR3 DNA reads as TGCGCCAGCAGCCACACTGCAACTAATGAAAAACTGTTTTTT. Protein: CASSHTATNEKLFF.

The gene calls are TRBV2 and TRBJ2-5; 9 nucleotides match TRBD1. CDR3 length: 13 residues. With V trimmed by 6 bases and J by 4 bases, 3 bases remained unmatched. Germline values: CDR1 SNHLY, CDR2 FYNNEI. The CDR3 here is CASRQGAVETQYF. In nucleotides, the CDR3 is TGTGCCAGCAGACAGGGGGCAGTAGAGACCCAGTACTTC. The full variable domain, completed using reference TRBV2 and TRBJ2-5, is EPEVTQTPSHQVTQMGQEVILRCVPISNHLYFYWYRQILGQKVEFLVSFYNNEISEKSEIFDDQFSVERPDGSNFTLKIRSTKLEDSAMYFCASRQGAVETQYFGPGTRLLVL.

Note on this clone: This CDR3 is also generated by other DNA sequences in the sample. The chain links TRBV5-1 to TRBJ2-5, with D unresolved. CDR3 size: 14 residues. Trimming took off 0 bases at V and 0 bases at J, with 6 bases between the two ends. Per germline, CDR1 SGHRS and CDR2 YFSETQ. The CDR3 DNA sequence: TGCGCCAGCAGCTTGGGGCCGTACCAAGAGACCCAGTACTTC. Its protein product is CASSLGPYQETQYF. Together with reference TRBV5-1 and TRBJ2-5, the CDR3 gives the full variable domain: KAGVTQTPRYLIKTRGQQVTLSCSPISGHRSVSWYQQTPGQGLQFLFEYFSETQRNKGNFPGRFSGRQFSNSRSEMNVSTLELGDSALYLCASSLGPYQETQYFGPGTRLLVL.

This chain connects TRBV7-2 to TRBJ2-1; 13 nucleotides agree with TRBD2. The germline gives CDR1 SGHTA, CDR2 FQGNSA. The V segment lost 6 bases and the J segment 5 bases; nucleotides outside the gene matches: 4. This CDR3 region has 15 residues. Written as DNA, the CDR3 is TGTGCCAGCAGTCGGACTAGCGGGAGAGACAATGAGCAGTTCTTC. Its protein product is CASSRTSGRDNEQFF.

The CDR3 spells CASSLVNRPGSGNTIYF. The DNA of the CDR3 is TGTGCCAGCAGCTTGGTTAACAGGCCAGGCTCTGGAAACACCATATATTTT. J is TRBJ1-3 and V is TRBV5-6, with a possible D match to TRBD1 (5 bases). CDR3 length equals 17 residues. V shed 0 bases and J shed 0 bases, with 13 bases lying between them. CDR1 and CDR2 (germline): SGHDT, YYEEEE. The whole variable domain, filled in from reference TRBV5-6 and TRBJ1-3, reads DAGVTQSPTHLIKTRGQQVTLRCSPKSGHDTVSWYQQALGQGPQFIFQYYEEEERQRGNFPDRFSGHQFPNYSSELNVNALLLGDSALYLCASSLVNRPGSGNTIYFGEGSWLTVV.

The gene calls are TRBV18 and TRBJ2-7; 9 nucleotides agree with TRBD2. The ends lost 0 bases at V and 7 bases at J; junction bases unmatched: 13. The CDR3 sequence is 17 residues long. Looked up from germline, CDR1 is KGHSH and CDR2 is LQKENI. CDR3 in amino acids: CASSPPLLAGSSTEQYF. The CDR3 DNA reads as TGTGCCAGCTCACCACCTCTTCTAGCGGGGAGTAGTACTGAGCAGTACTTC.

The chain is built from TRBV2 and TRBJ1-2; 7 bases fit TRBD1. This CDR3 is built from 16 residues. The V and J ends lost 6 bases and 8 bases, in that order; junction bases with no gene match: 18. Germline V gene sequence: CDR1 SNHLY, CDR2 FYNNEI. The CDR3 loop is CASRPIRDSWPYGYTF. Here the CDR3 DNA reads TGTGCCAGCAGGCCGATACGGGACAGTTGGCCTTACGGCTACACCTTC.

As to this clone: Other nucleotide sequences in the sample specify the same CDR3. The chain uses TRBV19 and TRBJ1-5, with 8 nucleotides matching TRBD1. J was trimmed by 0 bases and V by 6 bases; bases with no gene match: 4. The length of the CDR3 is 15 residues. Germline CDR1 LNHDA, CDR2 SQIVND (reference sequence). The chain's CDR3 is CASRDRGYSNQPQHF. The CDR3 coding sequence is TGTGCCAGTAGAGACAGGGGATATAGCAATCAGCCCCAGCATTTT.